These 24 T cell receptor beta chains were all obtained from the same sample, sequenced in a study of identical twins. TCRdb re-analysed the 5' RACE reads in MiXCR, keeping a single row per CDR3 protein. The sample contains about 890,000 distinct CDR3 sequences, around 12% of which appear only once. This sample was shared with a second study, whose subject was yellow fever vaccine responses in identical twins.

The material sequenced was PBMCs. The source is a woman aged 18-35 years in good health.

The chain uses TRBV12-3 or TRBV12-4 and TRBJ2-2; 7 bases align to TRBD1. Trimming cost V 3 bases and J 0 bases; bases outside gene matches: 7. This CDR3 has 17 amino acids. In DNA, the CDR3 is TGTGCCAGCAGTTTTAGGGGGCGGTTTTCGAACACCGGGGAGCTGTTTTTT. It encodes CASSFRGRFSNTGELFF.

The chain joins TRBV7-6 to TRBJ2-1; D might be TRBD2 (6 bases). CDR1 and CDR2 (germline): SGHVS, FNYEAQ. V lost 2 bases to trimming and J lost 8 bases, with 13 bases between them. There are 14 residues in the CDR3. Here the CDR3 reads CASSLPRTIDEQFF. CDR3 in DNA: TGTGCCAGCAGCTTACCTCGGACTATTGATGAGCAGTTCTTC.

The chain carries TRBV15 and TRBJ2-5; 14 nucleotides match TRBD2. V lost 3 bases to trimming and J lost 7 bases; unmatched junction nucleotides: 7. Germline V gene data show CDR1 as LNHNV and CDR2 as YYDKDF (reference sequence). The CDR3 covers 16 residues. The CDR3 loop reads CATSRGLAGDSGTQYF. In DNA form, the CDR3 reads TGTGCCACCAGCAGGGGACTAGCGGGAGACTCTGGGACCCAGTACTTC.

The V call is TRBV20-1, the J call TRBJ2-3; D gene ambiguous. V lost 6 bases and J 0 bases, leaving 16 bases between the germline ends. This CDR3 spans 15 amino acids. Germline-derived CDR1 and CDR2 are DFQATT and SNEGSKA (reference sequence). CDR3 region: CSAPPMSPSTDTQYF. Here the CDR3 DNA reads TGCAGTGCGCCCCCGATGAGTCCAAGCACAGATACGCAGTATTTT.

This clonotype was counted between two and nine times. The chain joins TRBV5-5 to TRBJ1-4; D is uncertain. The germline gives CDR1 SGHKS, CDR2 YYEKEE (reference sequence). Trimming left V 2 bases short and J 8 bases short, with 13 bases between. The CDR3 is 14 amino acids. For the CDR3, the DNA is TGTGCCAGCAGCTTTCGAGGAGACGAAGAAAAACTGTTTTTT. This translates into CASSFRGDEEKLFF.

In this sample, this clonotype turned up many times. The rearrangement links TRBV5-1 to TRBJ1-5; no clear D. The CDR3 is 13 amino acids. Germline V gene sequence: CDR1 SGHRS, CDR2 YFSETQ. Trimming removed 5 bases at V and 5 bases at J, with 11 bases between. The CDR3 reads CASRAAKDQPQHF. In nucleotides, the CDR3 is TGCGCCAGCAGAGCGGCTAAGGATCAGCCCCAGCATTTT. Full variable domain (outside the CDR3, taken from reference TRBV5-1 and TRBJ1-5): KAGVTQTPRYLIKTRGQQVTLSCSPISGHRSVSWYQQTPGQGLQFLFEYFSETQRNKGNFPGRFSGRQFSNSRSEMNVSTLELGDSALYLCASRAAKDQPQHFGDGTRLSIL.

This clonotype was observed a handful of times. DNA of the CDR3: TGTGCCAGCAGCTTAGTTTGGGGGAGGAACACTGAAGCTTTCTTT. Translating it yields CASSLVWGRNTEAFF. This sequence joins TRBV7-9 and TRBJ1-1; D perhaps matches TRBD1 (5 bases). CDR1 is SEHNR, CDR2 FQNEAQ, per germline (reference sequence). V gave up 1 base and J gave up 1 base, with 10 bases separating them. This CDR3 contains 15 residues.

The V gene is TRBV6-1, the J gene TRBJ2-3, with a weak D call TRBD2 (5 bases). The V gene's germline CDR1 is MNHNS and CDR2 SASEGT. This CDR3 has 15 residues. V lost 4 bases and J lost 2, with 13 bases in between. CDR3 sequence: CASSVGKVYTDTQYF. The CDR3 DNA is TGTGCCAGCAGTGTCGGGAAGGTCTACACAGATACGCAGTATTTT.

V and J are TRBV2 and TRBJ1-2, with 10 bases fitting TRBD1. Germline V gives CDR1 SNHLY, CDR2 FYNNEI. V lost 5 bases and J lost 2; bases outside the gene matches: 5. This CDR3 region has 15 residues. The CDR3 sequence is CASSSGTGVNYGYTF. The DNA for the CDR3 is TGTGCCAGCAGTTCCGGGACAGGGGTGAACTATGGCTACACCTTC. The full variable domain, rest sourced from reference TRBV2 and TRBJ1-2, is EPEVTQTPSHQVTQMGQEVILRCVPISNHLYFYWYRQILGQKVEFLVSFYNNEISEKSEIFDDQFSVERPDGSNFTLKIRSTKLEDSAMYFCASSSGTGVNYGYTFGSGTRLTVV.

The chain employs TRBV27 and TRBJ2-1; no reliable D call. The V end lost 3 bases, the J end lost 1 base, and 13 bases lay between the germline ends. CDR3 length: 16 residues. Germline V gene lookup returns CDR1 MNHEY and CDR2 SMNVEV (reference sequence). The chain's CDR3 is CASSFILTWSYNEQFF. CDR3 nucleotide sequence: TGTGCCAGCAGTTTTATCCTCACCTGGTCCTACAATGAGCAGTTCTTC.

This clonotype has just a few counts. This chain connects TRBV28 to TRBJ2-7; 13 positions agree with TRBD2. The CDR3 is 17 residues long. V shed 8 bases, J shed 6 bases, and the junction held 16 bases outside the gene matches. Germline values: CDR1 MDHEN, CDR2 SYDVKM. The DNA for the CDR3 is TGTGCCAGCGAAGGACTAGCGGGAGTCCTGAAGCCCGCCGAGCAGTACTTC. The encoded protein is CASEGLAGVLKPAEQYF.

This clonotype has a handful of counts. The chain couples TRBV7-9 to TRBJ1-5, with D unclear. Trimming left V 5 bases short and J 6 bases short, with 14 bases between. CDR3 length: 14 residues. Germline lookup yields CDR1 SEHNR and CDR2 FQNEAQ (reference sequence). The CDR3 nucleotides read TGTGCCAGCAGCCCTCTGAGGGCGGCTCAGCCCCAGCATTTT. Protein sequence: CASSPLRAAQPQHF.

This clonotype was seen only a few times. The chain combines TRBV5-5 with TRBJ2-1; D remains unclear. The CDR3 totals 17 residues. In germline, CDR1 is SGHKS, CDR2 YYEKEE (reference sequence). Trimming cost V 0 bases and J 1 base, with 14 bases left between them. CDR3 residues: CASSLGVVALSYNEQFF. Written as DNA, the CDR3 is TGTGCCAGCAGCTTGGGGGTGGTCGCTTTGTCCTACAATGAGCAGTTCTTC.

The V and J genes are TRBV15 and TRBJ2-3, with 9 bases lining up with TRBD2. CDR3 length: 16 amino acids. Trimming cost V 3 bases and J 5 bases; bases outside gene matches: 9. Germline V gene data show CDR1 as LNHNV and CDR2 as YYDKDF (reference sequence). The CDR3 DNA reads TGTGCCACCAGCAGTAGGCGGGGGGGGATTGGAGATACGCAGTATTTT. It yields the protein CATSSRRGGIGDTQYF.

The gene calls are TRBV20-1 and TRBJ1-1, with D hard to call. Between the trimmed V and J ends, which lost 3 bases and 6 bases, there was a span of 5 bases. Germline V gene sequence: CDR1 DFQATT, CDR2 SNEGSKA (reference sequence). The CDR3 runs to 10 residues. DNA of the CDR3: TGCAGTGCTAGGGGCGCTGAAGCTTTCTTT. It is translated as CSARGAEAFF.

The gene calls are TRBV20-1 and TRBJ1-1; TRBD1 matches 9 bases. The CDR3 sequence is 13 residues long. The germline V gene encodes CDR1 DFQATT and CDR2 SNEGSKA (reference sequence). V gave up 7 bases and J gave up 0 bases; unmatched junction bases: 3. The CDR3 protein is CSGGTGLNTEAFF. CDR3 DNA: TGCAGTGGGGGGACAGGGTTGAACACTGAAGCTTTCTTT.

This clonotype was seen many times. The gene calls are TRBV4-1 and TRBJ2-1; 10 positions agree with TRBD2. Germline CDR1 is MGHRA and CDR2 is YSYEKL. The CDR3 consists of 16 residues. V trimming: 4 bases; J trimming: 7 bases; junction bases outside the gene matches: 10. CDR3 loop: CASSPRLAGVENEQFF. The CDR3 DNA reads as TGCGCCAGCAGCCCTCGACTAGCGGGCGTTGAGAATGAGCAGTTCTTC.

The rearrangement joins TRBV12-3 or TRBV12-4 to TRBJ1-3; D unresolved. This CDR3 spans 16 amino acids. The V end was cut by 5 bases, the J end by 0 bases, with 14 bases between. Here the CDR3 DNA reads TGTGCCAGCAGTAACAGAGAACTTTTCTCTGGAAACACCATATATTTT. As protein: CASSNRELFSGNTIYF.

This chain connects TRBV20-1 to TRBJ1-2; D is uncertain. The CDR3 extends over 13 amino acids. Per the germline V gene, CDR1 is DFQATT and CDR2 is SNEGSKA (reference sequence). Trimming took 0 bases from V and 8 from J, leaving 13 bases between them. The DNA of the CDR3 is TGCAGTGCTAGAGATCCGAATAATCAGGGCTACACCTTC. This encodes CSARDPNNQGYTF.

This clonotype was counted only a few times. CDR3 residues: CASSSGVTGSSTDTQYF. The CDR3 region has the DNA TGTGCCAGCAGTTCGGGGGTCACGGGCTCTAGCACAGATACGCAGTATTTT. The V and J genes are TRBV28 and TRBJ2-3, with TRBD2 as a possible D gene (6 bases). The germline gives CDR1 MDHEN, CDR2 SYDVKM. The CDR3 length is 17 residues. The ends were cut back, 4 bases at V and 0 bases at J, with 17 bases in the middle.

This clonotype came up a few times. This sequence joins TRBV3-1 and TRBJ2-7; possible D gene TRBD2, 6 bases. V was shortened by 2 bases and J by 2 bases, with 7 bases between the two germline ends. The CDR3 totals 13 residues. Germline V gene data show CDR1 as LGHDT and CDR2 as YNNKEL (reference sequence). CDR3 protein: CASSQLATYEQYF. Here the CDR3 DNA reads TGTGCCAGCAGCCAACTAGCGACCTACGAGCAGTACTTC.

This clonotype was seen a handful of times. The V and J genes are TRBV7-8 and TRBJ1-1; D perhaps matches TRBD1 (5 bases). This CDR3 spans 17 amino acids. Germline V gene data show CDR1 as SGHVS and CDR2 as FQNEAQ. The ends were cut back, 7 bases at V and 0 bases at J, with 21 bases in the middle. The CDR3 spells CASTRDGERNLNTEAFF. CDR3 DNA sequence: TGTGCCAGCACCAGGGACGGTGAGAGGAATTTGAACACTGAAGCTTTCTTT. The full variable domain, in which reference TRBV7-8 and TRBJ1-1 provide the parts outside the CDR3, is GAGVSQSPRYKVAKRGQDVALRCDPISGHVSLFWYQQALGQGPEFLTYFQNEAQLDKSGLPSDRFFAERPEGSVSTLKIQRTQQEDSAVYLCASTRDGERNLNTEAFFGQGTRLTVV.

This sequence joins TRBV4-1 and TRBJ2-1; no definite D call. Germline assignment: CDR1 MGHRA and CDR2 YSYEKL. The length of the CDR3 is 13 residues. The V and J ends lost 0 bases and 8 bases respectively, with 8 bases between them. DNA of the CDR3: TGCGCCAGCAGCCAAGAAAGCTGGGATGAGCAGTTCTTC. Protein sequence: CASSQESWDEQFF.

This clonotype has only a few counts. The chain links TRBV2 to TRBJ2-1; D is possibly TRBD1 (5 bases). V was cut by 6 bases and J by 4 bases, with 16 bases left in between. The germline gives CDR1 SNHLY, CDR2 FYNNEI. The CDR3 covers 15 residues. CDR3 amino acids: CASRNQGSRYNEQFF. Written as DNA, the CDR3 is TGTGCCAGCAGAAATCAGGGTTCACGATACAATGAGCAGTTCTTC. The variable domain in full, with the rest retrieved from reference TRBV2 and TRBJ2-1, is EPEVTQTPSHQVTQMGQEVILRCVPISNHLYFYWYRQILGQKVEFLVSFYNNEISEKSEIFDDQFSVERPDGSNFTLKIRSTKLEDSAMYFCASRNQGSRYNEQFFGPGTRLTVL.